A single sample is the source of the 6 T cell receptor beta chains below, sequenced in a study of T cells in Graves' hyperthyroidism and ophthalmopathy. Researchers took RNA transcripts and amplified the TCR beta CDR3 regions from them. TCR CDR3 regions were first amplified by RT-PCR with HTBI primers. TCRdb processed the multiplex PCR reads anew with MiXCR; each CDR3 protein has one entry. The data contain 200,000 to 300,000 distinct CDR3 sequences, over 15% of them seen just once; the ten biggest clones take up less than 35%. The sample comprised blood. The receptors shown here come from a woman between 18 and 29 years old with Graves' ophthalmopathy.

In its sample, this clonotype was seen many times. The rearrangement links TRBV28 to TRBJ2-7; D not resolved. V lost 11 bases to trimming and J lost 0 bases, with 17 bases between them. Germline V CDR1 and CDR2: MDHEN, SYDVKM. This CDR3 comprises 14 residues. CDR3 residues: CARALTSPSYEQYF. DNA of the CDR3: TGTGCCCGTGCCCTTACCTCCCCCTCCTACGAGCAGTACTTC.

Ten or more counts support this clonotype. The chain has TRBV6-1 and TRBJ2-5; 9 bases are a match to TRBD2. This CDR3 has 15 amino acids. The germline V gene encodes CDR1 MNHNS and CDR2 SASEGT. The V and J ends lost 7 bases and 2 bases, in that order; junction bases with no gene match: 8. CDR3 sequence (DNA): TGTGCCAGCACCCACGCGGGGGGGGTGCAAGAGACCCAGTACTTC. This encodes CASTHAGGVQETQYF.

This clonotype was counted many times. The chain's CDR3 is CASSLGGLAPNTGELFF. DNA for the CDR3: TGTGCCAGCAGCTTAGGGGGACTAGCGCCGAACACCGGGGAGCTGTTTTTT. This chain uses TRBV7-3 with TRBJ2-2; 10 nucleotides line up with TRBD2. This CDR3 region has 17 residues. Germline loops: CDR1 SGHTA, CDR2 FQGTGA. J lost 0 bases, V lost 2 bases, and 3 bases had no gene match.

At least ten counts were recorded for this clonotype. In nucleotides, the CDR3 is TGTGCCAGCAGTCTAGGGACAGGGGGTAACTATGGCTACACCTTC. Its translation: CASSLGTGGNYGYTF. The chain combines TRBV12-3 or TRBV12-4 with TRBJ1-2, with TRBD1 matching 11 bases. V dropped 5 bases and J dropped 1; count of bases not matched to a gene: 3. This CDR3 spans 15 amino acids.

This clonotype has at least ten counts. The CDR3 sequence: CASSLGRQGGETQYF. Written as DNA, the CDR3 is TGTGCCAGCAGCTTGGGGAGACAGGGCGGTGAGACCCAGTACTTC. J is TRBJ2-5 and V is TRBV5-6; TRBD1 agrees at 7 bases. The CDR3 loop spans 15 amino acids. Germline assignment: CDR1 SGHDT and CDR2 YYEEEE. The junction had 7 bases not matched to a gene; V was cut back by 0 bases and J by 5 bases.

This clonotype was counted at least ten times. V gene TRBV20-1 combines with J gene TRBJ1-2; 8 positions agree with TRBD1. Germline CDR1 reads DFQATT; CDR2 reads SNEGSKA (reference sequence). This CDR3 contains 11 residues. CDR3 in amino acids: CKAGTGYGYTF. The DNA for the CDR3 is TGCAAGGCGGGGACAGGCTATGGCTACACCTTC.